This entry lists 17 T cell receptor beta chains sequenced from one sample in a study of vaccination and CD4 T cells after COVID-19. The treatment is: approximately 9-day PBMC culture with coronavirus spike peptide pools or control peptides (ViraFEST assay). No antigen has been assigned to these receptors. The Oncomine TCR Beta short-read assay sequenced DNA from cultured CD4+ T cells. TCRdb itself ran the PCR reads through MiXCR, one entry per CDR3 protein. The profile shows around 26,000 distinct CDR3 sequences, 40% to 45% of them singletons. The sequenced material came from CD4+ T cells from blood, cultured in vitro. The receptor source for this set is a human donor who had recovered from COVID-19.

This clonotype occurred a few times. The chain combines TRBV5-4 with TRBJ2-3, with D possibly being TRBD1 or TRBD2 (5 bases each). The V gene's germline CDR1 is SGHNT and CDR2 YYREEE (reference sequence). CDR3 size: 15 residues. The germline V and J ends were trimmed by 4 bases and 1 base, with 13 bases remaining between them. The CDR3 coding sequence is TGTGCCAGCAGCCCCCCGGGGCAGCGCACAGATACGCAGTATTTT. It codes for CASSPPGQRTDTQYF. The full variable domain, with the rest looked up from reference TRBV5-4 and TRBJ2-3, is ETGVTQSPTHLIKTRGQQVTLRCSSQSGHNTVSWYQQALGQGPQFIFQYYREEENGRGNFPPRFSGLQFPNYSSELNVNALELDDSALYLCASSPPGQRTDTQYFGPGTRLTVL.

The chain has TRBV7-3 and TRBJ2-7, with D tentatively TRBD1 (6 bases). Germline CDR1 SGHTA, CDR2 FQGTGA. CDR3 length equals 13 residues. The V end was cut by 2 bases, the J end by 5 bases, with 10 bases between. The CDR3 protein is CASSLSGGDEQYF. CDR3 sequence (DNA): TGTGCCAGCAGCTTATCTGGGGGCGACGAGCAGTACTTC. The whole variable domain, filled in from reference TRBV7-3 and TRBJ2-7, reads GAGVSQTPSNKVTEKGKYVELRCDPISGHTALYWYRQSLGQGPEFLIYFQGTGAADDSGLPNDRFFAVRPEGSVSTLKIQRTERGDSAVYLCASSLSGGDEQYFGPGTRLTVT.

The J gene is TRBJ1-2, the V gene TRBV2, with a weak D call TRBD1 (5 bases). There are 12 residues in the CDR3. CDR1 is SNHLY and CDR2 is FYNNEI in the germline V gene. The V gene lost 5 bases and the J gene lost 6 bases, with 10 bases spanning the gap. The CDR3 here is CASSPRGDGYTF. CDR3 nucleotide sequence: TGTGCCAGCAGTCCGAGAGGGGATGGCTACACCTTC.

This chain joins TRBV11-2 and TRBJ2-7; D is possibly TRBD1 or TRBD2 (6 bases each). Trimming shortened V by 6 bases and J by 1 base, and 13 bases separated the two germline ends. This CDR3 spans 14 amino acids. Germline V CDR1 and CDR2: SGHAT, FQNNGV. DNA for the CDR3: TGTGCCAGCAGAGGAGGGGGGCCATCCTACGAGCAGTACTTC. It encodes CASRGGGPSYEQYF.

This clonotype was counted a few times. V and J are TRBV11-2 and TRBJ1-1, with D unclear. CDR1 and CDR2 from the germline V gene are SGHAT and FQNNGV. The V and J ends lost 1 base and 5 bases respectively, with 17 bases between them. The CDR3 length is 16 residues. CDR3 DNA sequence: TGTGCCAGCAGCTTAGTCGGGAAAGCCCACCGGACTGAAGCTTTCTTT. Translating it yields CASSLVGKAHRTEAFF.

The DNA for the CDR3 is TGTGCCAGCGGCAATCAGAAGAGGGCAGGGGAGACCCAGTACTTC. It encodes CASGNQKRAGETQYF. J is TRBJ2-5 and V is TRBV6-4; D is perhaps TRBD1 or TRBD2 (5 bases each). The ends were cut back, 8 bases at V and 5 bases at J, with 21 bases in the middle. Germline CDR1 reads MRHNA; CDR2 reads SNTAGT. There are 15 residues in the CDR3.

The rearrangement joins TRBV10-3 to TRBJ1-1; D not resolved. There are 14 residues in the CDR3. Germline values: CDR1 ENHRY, CDR2 SYGVKD. With 2 bases removed from V and 1 base from J, the gap between germline ends came to 8 bases. The CDR3 DNA follows: TGTGCCATCAGTGAGGTGGCCTCGAACACTGAAGCTTTCTTT. Translating it yields CAISEVASNTEAFF.

The chain has TRBV6-1 and TRBJ2-1; 9 bases are shared with TRBD2. CDR3 length: 12 amino acids. The germline V gene encodes CDR1 MNHNS and CDR2 SASEGT. The J segment lost 11 bases and the V segment lost 6 bases, leaving 5 bases of the junction unmatched. The DNA of the CDR3 is TGTGCCAGCAGACTGGGACTAGCACAGCAGTTCTTC. This encodes CASRLGLAQQFF.

The chain employs TRBV7-2 and TRBJ1-4; D remains ambiguous. Trimming took 0 bases from V and 10 from J, leaving 3 bases between them. The CDR3 has 11 amino acids. The germline gives CDR1 SGHTA, CDR2 FQGNSA. CDR3 in amino acids: CASSLATKLFF. The CDR3 nucleotides read TGTGCCAGCAGCTTAGCGACAAAACTGTTTTTT. The whole variable domain, remainder taken from reference TRBV7-2 and TRBJ1-4, is GAGVSQSPSNKVTEKGKDVELRCDPISGHTALYWYRQSLGQGLEFLIYFQGNSAPDKSGLPSDRFSAERTGGSVSTLTIQRTQQEDSAVYLCASSLATKLFFGSGTQLSVL.

CDR3 region: CASSLGLADPNEQFF. The DNA for the CDR3 is TGTGCCAGCAGCCTGGGACTAGCGGACCCCAATGAGCAGTTCTTC. V gene TRBV11-2 combines with J gene TRBJ2-1; 11 bases line up with TRBD2. The J segment lost 6 bases and the V segment lost 5 bases, leaving 6 bases of the junction unmatched. Germline CDR1 is SGHAT and CDR2 is FQNNGV. The CDR3 runs to 15 residues.

The chain carries TRBV28 and TRBJ2-7; no definite D call. Looked up from germline, CDR1 is MDHEN and CDR2 is SYDVKM. Trimming removed 10 bases from V and 0 bases from J, with 16 bases in between. This CDR3 spans 14 amino acids. CDR3 sequence (DNA): TGTGCCACTAGAAGGGCTTCTAGCTCCTACGAGCAGTACTTC. Translation: CATRRASSSYEQYF.

This chain joins TRBV7-2 and TRBJ1-1, with TRBD1 matching 8 bases. The ends lost 3 bases at V and 3 bases at J; junction bases unmatched: 0. Germline V CDR1 and CDR2: SGHTA, FQGNSA. CDR3 length: 13 residues. CDR3 residues: CASSLDRDTEAFF. CDR3 nucleotide sequence: TGTGCCAGCAGCTTGGACAGGGACACTGAAGCTTTCTTT.

The rearrangement joins TRBV2 to TRBJ2-7; D gene ambiguous. The germline V and J ends were trimmed by 2 bases and 2 bases, with 10 bases remaining between them. Germline V gene sequence: CDR1 SNHLY, CDR2 FYNNEI. This CDR3 has 14 amino acids. This CDR3 is CASSESEVTYEQYF. For the CDR3, the DNA is TGTGCCAGCAGTGAATCTGAGGTGACCTACGAGCAGTACTTC.

This clonotype occurred a few times. The chain uses TRBV15 and TRBJ2-5; TRBD2 might be the D (6 bases). Between the trimmed V and J ends, which lost 1 base and 5 bases, there was a span of 17 bases. Germline-derived CDR1 and CDR2 are LNHNV and YYDKDF (reference sequence). The CDR3 sequence is 16 residues long. DNA for the CDR3: TGTGCCACCAGCAGAGGAGGCGGGAACTCCCTGGAGACCCAGTACTTC. Amino acids: CATSRGGGNSLETQYF.

The chain carries TRBV5-1 and TRBJ2-5; TRBD1 matches at 7 bases. J was trimmed by 4 bases and V by 0 bases; bases with no gene match: 6. Germline CDR1 reads SGHRS; CDR2 reads YFSETQ. The CDR3 extends over 15 amino acids. The DNA for the CDR3 is TGCGCCAGCAGCTTGGGGCAGGGGGTCGGAGAGACCCAGTACTTC. Protein sequence: CASSLGQGVGETQYF.

This clonotype has a handful of counts. The chain is built from TRBV6-1 and TRBJ1-1; unclear D gene. V was pared by 6 bases and J by 5 bases, with 13 bases between. CDR3 length: 13 residues. Germline V gives CDR1 MNHNS, CDR2 SASEGT. In DNA, the CDR3 is TGTGCCAGCAGCTCCCTAGGTAGGACTGAAGCTTTCTTT. It specifies CASSSLGRTEAFF.

This clonotype was seen only a few times. The chain carries TRBV11-2 and TRBJ1-2; maybe TRBD1 (6 bases). V was clipped by 5 bases and J by 6 bases, with 16 bases between them. The CDR3 totals 14 residues. Germline lookup yields CDR1 SGHAT and CDR2 FQNNGV. The CDR3 reads CASSVTGPLNGYTF. CDR3 sequence (DNA): TGTGCCAGCAGCGTCACAGGGCCCCTCAATGGCTACACCTTC.